Following are 24 T cell receptor beta chains from one sample sequenced in a study of cytomegalovirus exposure and HLA in healthy donors. The PCR made use of 60 Vbeta and 13 Jbeta primers. Generated by immunoSEQ multiplex PCR, the TCRdb table keeps only in-frame clones and is missing some. The table includes hundreds of thousands of clones, roughly two thirds detected once. Specimen: PBMCs. The origin of the receptors is a female donor in good health and CMV-seronegative.

V usage is TRBV2 and J usage is TRBJ1-1; TRBD1 is a possible D gene (6 bases). The length of the CDR3 is 13 residues. Trimming cost V 7 bases and J 10 bases, with 19 bases left between them. Germline CDR1 and CDR2: SNHLY and FYNNEI. CDR3 coding DNA: TGTGCCAGCACTTACAGGGTGGGGGCCGGAGCTTTCTTT. Its translation is CASTYRVGAGAFF.

V is TRBV10-2 and J is TRBJ2-3, with 8 bases that match TRBD1. V was pared by 2 bases and J by 6 bases, with 7 bases of the junction left unmatched. The CDR3 covers 15 residues. The germline CDR1 and CDR2 sequences are WSHSY and SAAADI. The chain's CDR3 is CASSEVQGADDTQYF. As DNA, the CDR3 is TGCGCCAGCAGTGAGGTGCAGGGGGCAGATGATACGCAGTATTTT.

The V and J genes are TRBV28 and TRBJ2-7; 8 nucleotides align to TRBD1. Germline V gene data show CDR1 as MDHEN and CDR2 as SYDVKM. Germline trimming cut 7 bases from V and 4 bases from J; bases unmatched to any gene: 15. The CDR3 has 16 amino acids. In nucleotides, the CDR3 is TGTGCCAGCACCCCCGACGGGACAGGATTTAATTACGAGCAGTACTTC. Encoded protein: CASTPDGTGFNYEQYF.

The rearrangement links TRBV7-3 to TRBJ1-2, with TRBD1 identical over 7 bases. V gave up 3 bases and J gave up 5 bases; unmatched junction bases: 3. The CDR3 has 13 amino acids. The V gene's germline CDR1 is SGHTA and CDR2 FQGTGA. CDR3 nucleotides: TGTGCCAGCAGCTTCTCAGGGGGTTATGGCTACACCTTC. It codes for CASSFSGGYGYTF.

This chain joins TRBV5-5 and TRBJ2-5, with D possibly TRBD1 on 5 matching bases. Germline V gives CDR1 SGHKS, CDR2 YYEKEE (reference sequence). CDR3 length: 15 amino acids. Trimming took 1 base from V and 5 from J, leaving 15 bases between them. In DNA form, the CDR3 reads TGTGCCAGCAGCTTGCCGCAGGGTGTCCACGAGACCCAGTACTTC. Translation: CASSLPQGVHETQYF.

The chain is built from TRBV20-1 and TRBJ2-3, with TRBD2 matching 7 bases. Losses at the gene ends were 6 bases for V and 8 bases for J; bases not matched to a gene: 5. This CDR3 contains 11 residues. Germline V gene sequence: CDR1 DFQATT, CDR2 SNEGSKA (reference sequence). CDR3 nucleotides: TGCAGTGCCGGGGGGTTAGGTACGCAGTATTTT. This sequence encodes CSAGGLGTQYF.

The chain carries TRBV19 and TRBJ2-1; D is perhaps TRBD2 (6 bases). CDR3 length equals 15 residues. Germline CDR1 and CDR2: LNHDA and SQIVND (reference sequence). V lost 1 base and J lost 4, with 11 bases in between. CDR3 DNA sequence: TGTGCCAGTAGTATAGGGGGACTCTCTTACAATGAGCAGTTCTTC. Translated, it gives CASSIGGLSYNEQFF.

The rearrangement uses TRBV6-5 and TRBJ2-1; D is perhaps TRBD2 (5 bases). The CDR3 spans 14 residues. Germline assignment: CDR1 MNHEY and CDR2 SVGAGI. Trimming stripped 2 bases from V and 6 bases from J, with 11 bases between. DNA for the CDR3: TGTGCCAGCAGTTACGGGGAGTTGGGCAATGAGCAGTTCTTC. Its translation: CASSYGELGNEQFF.

The J gene is TRBJ2-3, the V gene TRBV7-6; 13 bases are a match to TRBD2. J lost 3 bases, V lost 5 bases, and 5 bases had no gene match. Germline V gene sequence: CDR1 SGHVS, CDR2 FNYEAQ. CDR3 length: 16 amino acids. CDR3 residues: CASSPGTSGITDTQYF. The DNA of the CDR3 is TGTGCCAGCAGCCCCGGGACTAGCGGGATAACAGATACGCAGTATTTT.

This chain uses TRBV5-1 with TRBJ2-1; possible D gene TRBD2, 6 bases. The germline gives CDR1 SGHRS, CDR2 YFSETQ. The CDR3 runs 14 residues. The V and J ends lost 4 bases and 5 bases respectively, with 13 bases between them. CDR3 protein: CASSGGGVNNEQFF. The CDR3 DNA reads as TGCGCCAGCAGCGGGGGAGGCGTCAACAATGAGCAGTTCTTC.

This rearrangement joins TRBV6-5 to TRBJ2-6; a possible D gene is TRBD1 (6 bases). V gave up 6 bases and J gave up 2 bases, with 11 bases separating them. The germline gives CDR1 MNHEY, CDR2 SVGAGI. This CDR3 is built from 15 residues. The CDR3 spells CASSPQGPGANVLTF. In nucleotides, the CDR3 is TGTGCCAGCAGCCCGCAGGGGCCTGGGGCCAACGTCCTGACTTTC.

This clone occurred a few times. V gene TRBV29-1 combines with J gene TRBJ1-5, with 7 bases matching TRBD1. The CDR3 contains 18 residues. CDR1 and CDR2 from the germline V gene are SQVTM and ANQGSEA. With 8 bases clipped from V and 0 bases from J, the junction kept 19 bases outside the gene matches. The CDR3 nucleotides are TGCAGCTCACGTGGAGGGGCACACGGGACAGATAGCAATCAGCCCCAGCATTTT. Translating it yields CSSRGGAHGTDSNQPQHF.

The chain recombines TRBV12-2 with TRBJ2-5; the table assigns TRBD2, which was not confirmed against the DNA. TRBV12-2 counts as a pseudogene. The CDR3 runs 16 residues. The CDR3 loop is CASRSMGEGGEETQYF. CDR3 in DNA: TGTGCAAGTCGCTCTATGGGGGAGGGGGGTGAAGAGACCCAGTACTTC.

The J gene is TRBJ2-7, the V gene TRBV7-9; tentative D call: TRBD1 (5 bases). The ends were cut back, 5 bases at V and 0 bases at J, with 17 bases in the middle. The CDR3 loop spans 16 amino acids. Germline V gives CDR1 SEHNR, CDR2 FQNEAQ (reference sequence). CDR3 residues: CASSHAPRVPSYEQYF. The CDR3 DNA is TGTGCCAGCAGCCACGCCCCCAGGGTTCCCTCCTACGAGCAGTACTTC.

In regard to this clone: Compared with germline, one end of the junction differs, possibly owing to a read error. The chain uses TRBV7-7 and TRBJ2-7, with 7 bases lining up with TRBD1. This CDR3 is built from 12 residues. Germline CDR1 reads SSHAT; CDR2 reads FNYEAQ (reference sequence). The CDR3 reads CASSNTGEEQYF. The CDR3 region has the DNA TGTGCTAGCAGCAACACAGGGGAGGAGCAGTACTTC.

The CDR3 region is CASSPLGIMNTEAFF. CDR3 sequence (DNA): TGCGCCAGCAGCCCCCTCGGGATTATGAACACTGAAGCTTTCTTT. V and J are TRBV5-1 and TRBJ1-1; no definite D call. Trimming left V 4 bases short and J 0 bases short, with 13 bases between. The CDR3 is 15 residues long. CDR1 and CDR2 (germline): SGHRS, YFSETQ.

This chain links TRBV2 with TRBJ2-7; 12 bases line up with TRBD1. The germline CDR1 and CDR2 sequences are SNHLY and FYNNEI. The CDR3 covers 13 residues. The V segment lost 6 bases and the J segment 9 bases; nucleotides outside the gene matches: 6. The CDR3 is CASRLGTGGGQYF. In nucleotides, the CDR3 is TGTGCCAGCAGGCTAGGGACAGGGGGCGGGCAGTACTTC. Together with reference TRBV2 and TRBJ2-7, the CDR3 gives the full variable domain: EPEVTQTPSHQVTQMGQEVILRCVPISNHLYFYWYRQILGQKVEFLVSFYNNEISEKSEIFDDQFSVERPDGSNFTLKIRSTKLEDSAMYFCASRLGTGGGQYFGPGTRLTVT.

The J gene is TRBJ1-2, the V gene TRBV11-2, with D tentatively TRBD1 (6 bases). This CDR3 region has 12 residues. Trimming took 5 bases from V and 6 from J, leaving 10 bases between them. Germline CDR1 is SGHAT and CDR2 is FQNNGV. The CDR3 region has the DNA TGTGCCAGCAGCGTCAACAGGGATGGCTACACCTTC. Protein: CASSVNRDGYTF.

The chain is built from TRBV9 and TRBJ2-1, with a possible D match to TRBD2 (5 bases). The V and J ends lost 0 bases and 7 bases respectively, with 14 bases between them. The CDR3 is 15 amino acids. Germline CDR1 SGDLS, CDR2 YYNGEE. The CDR3, as DNA: TGTGCCAGCAGCGTAGGGTCTAGCTCTTTGAATGAGCAGTTCTTC. The encoded protein is CASSVGSSSLNEQFF. The full variable domain, rest sourced from reference TRBV9 and TRBJ2-1, is DSGVTQTPKHLITATGQRVTLRCSPRSGDLSVYWYQQSLDQGLQFLIQYYNGEERAKGNILERFSAQQFPDLHSELNLSSLELGDSALYFCASSVGSSSLNEQFFGPGTRLTVL.

The CDR3 DNA follows: TGTGCCAGCAGCTTGGGCAGCGGGCGGGGTGGTGAGCAGTTCTTC. Translation gives CASSLGSGRGGEQFF. This chain joins TRBV7-3 and TRBJ2-1; D is possibly TRBD2 (6 bases). V dropped 3 bases and J dropped 9 bases, with 18 bases sitting between them. The CDR3 has 15 amino acids. Germline CDR1 reads SGHTA; CDR2 reads FQGTGA.

Regarding this clone: Compared with germline, one end of the junction differs, possibly owing to a read error. Other DNA sequences in the same sample also yield this CDR3. The chain carries TRBV5-6 and TRBJ1-4, with 8 nucleotides matching TRBD1. The CDR3 is 17 residues long. CDR1 and CDR2 (germline): SGHDT, YYEEEE. CDR3 protein: CASSPAPRTGSNGKLFF. CDR3 DNA sequence: TGTGCCAGCAGCCCGGCCCCCCGGACAGGGAGTAATGGAAAACTGTTTTTT.

This clone was detected a few times. This chain links TRBV4-2 with TRBJ2-7; TRBD1 matches 10 bases. This CDR3 comprises 17 residues. Trimming took 0 bases from V and 4 from J; bases not matched to a gene: 9. CDR1 is LGHNA, CDR2 YNFKEQ, per germline. As DNA, the CDR3 is TGTGCCAGCAGCCAAGAATTAATGGACAGGGGGGAATACGAGCAGTACTTC. This codes for CASSQELMDRGEYEQYF.

This clone was counted a few times. The genes are TRBV11-2 and TRBJ2-1; D gene uncertain. The germline V and J ends were trimmed by 0 bases and 7 bases, with 4 bases remaining between them. This CDR3 contains 12 residues. Germline V CDR1 and CDR2: SGHAT, FQNNGV. The chain's CDR3 is CASSLDLNEQFF. In DNA, the CDR3 is TGTGCCAGCAGCTTAGATCTAAATGAGCAGTTCTTC.

The rearrangement uses TRBV30 and TRBJ1-5, with D uncertain. V dropped 4 bases and J dropped 5 bases, with 9 bases sitting between them. This CDR3 has 12 amino acids. Looked up from germline, CDR1 is GTSNPN and CDR2 is SVGIG (reference sequence). CDR3 nucleotides: TGTGCCTGGAATTCCCGAGATCAGCCCCAGCATTTT. Protein product: CAWNSRDQPQHF.